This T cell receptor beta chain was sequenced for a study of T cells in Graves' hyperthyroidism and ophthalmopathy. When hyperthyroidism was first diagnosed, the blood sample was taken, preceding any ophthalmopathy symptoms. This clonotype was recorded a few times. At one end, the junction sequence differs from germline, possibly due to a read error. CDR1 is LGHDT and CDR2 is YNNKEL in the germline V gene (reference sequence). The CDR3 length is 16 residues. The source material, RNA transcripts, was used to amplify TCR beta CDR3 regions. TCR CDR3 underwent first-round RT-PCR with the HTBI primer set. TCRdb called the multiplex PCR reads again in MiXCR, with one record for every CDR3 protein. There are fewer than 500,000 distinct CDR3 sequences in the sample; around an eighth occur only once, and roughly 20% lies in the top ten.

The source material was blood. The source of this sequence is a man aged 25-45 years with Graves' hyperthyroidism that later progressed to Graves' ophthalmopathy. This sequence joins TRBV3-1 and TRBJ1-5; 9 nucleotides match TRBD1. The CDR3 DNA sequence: TGTGCCGGCAGCCAAGCCGGGACAGGGAGCAATCAGCCCCAGCATTTT. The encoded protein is CAGSQAGTGSNQPQHF.